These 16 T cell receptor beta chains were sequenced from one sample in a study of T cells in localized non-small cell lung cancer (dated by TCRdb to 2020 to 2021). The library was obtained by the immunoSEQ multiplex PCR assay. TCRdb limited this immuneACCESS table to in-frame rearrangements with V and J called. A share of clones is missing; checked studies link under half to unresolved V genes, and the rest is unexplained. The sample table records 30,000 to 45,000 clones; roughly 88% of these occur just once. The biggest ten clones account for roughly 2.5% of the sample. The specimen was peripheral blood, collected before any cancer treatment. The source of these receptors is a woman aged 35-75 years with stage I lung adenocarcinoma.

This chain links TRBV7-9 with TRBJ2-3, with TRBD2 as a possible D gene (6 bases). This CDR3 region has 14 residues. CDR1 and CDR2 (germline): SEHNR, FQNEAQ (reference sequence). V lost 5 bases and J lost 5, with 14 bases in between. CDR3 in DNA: TGTGCCAGCAGCCCCGGGACTTTTATAGATACGCAGTATTTT. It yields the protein CASSPGTFIDTQYF. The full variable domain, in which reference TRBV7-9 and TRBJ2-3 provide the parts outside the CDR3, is DTGVSQNPRHKITKRGQNVTFRCDPISEHNRLYWYRQTLGQGPEFLTYFQNEAQLEKSRLLSDRFSAERPKGSFSTLEIQRTEQGDSAMYLCASSPGTFIDTQYFGPGTRLTVL.

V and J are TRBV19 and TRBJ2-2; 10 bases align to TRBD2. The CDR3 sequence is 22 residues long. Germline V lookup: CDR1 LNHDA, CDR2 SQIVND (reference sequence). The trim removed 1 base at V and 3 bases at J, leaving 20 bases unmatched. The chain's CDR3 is CASSIGPRVSASGRVYTGELFF. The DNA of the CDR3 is TGTGCCAGTAGTATAGGCCCCAGGGTCTCGGCTAGCGGGAGAGTCTACACCGGGGAGCTGTTTTTT. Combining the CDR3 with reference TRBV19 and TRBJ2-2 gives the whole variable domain DGGITQSPKYLFRKEGQNVTLSCEQNLNHDAMYWYRQDPGQGLRLIYYSQIVNDFQKGDIAEGYSVSREKKESFPLTVTSAQKNPTAFYLCASSIGPRVSASGRVYTGELFFGEGSRLTVL.

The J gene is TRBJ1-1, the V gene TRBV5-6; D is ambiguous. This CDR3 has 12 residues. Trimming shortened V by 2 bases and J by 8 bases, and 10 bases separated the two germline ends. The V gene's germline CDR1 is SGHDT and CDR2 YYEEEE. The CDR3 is CASSFRAAEAFF. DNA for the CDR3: TGTGCCAGCAGCTTTAGGGCAGCCGAAGCTTTCTTT.

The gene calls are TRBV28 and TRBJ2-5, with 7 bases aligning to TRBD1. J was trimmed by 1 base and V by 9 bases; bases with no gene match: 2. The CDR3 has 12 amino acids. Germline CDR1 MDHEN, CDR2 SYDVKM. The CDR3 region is CASRQGQETQYF. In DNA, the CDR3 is TGTGCCAGTAGACAGGGCCAAGAGACCCAGTACTTC.

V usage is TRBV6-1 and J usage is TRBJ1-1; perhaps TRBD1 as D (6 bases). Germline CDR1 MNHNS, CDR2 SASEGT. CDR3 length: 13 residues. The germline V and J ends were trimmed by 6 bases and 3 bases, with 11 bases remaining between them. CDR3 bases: TGTGCCAGCAGGTTCGAGGGGGACACTGAAGCTTTCTTT. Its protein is CASRFEGDTEAFF.

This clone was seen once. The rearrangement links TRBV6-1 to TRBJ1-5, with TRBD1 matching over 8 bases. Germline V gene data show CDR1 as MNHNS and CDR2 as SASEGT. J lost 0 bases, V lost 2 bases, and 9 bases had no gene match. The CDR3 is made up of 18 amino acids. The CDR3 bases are TGTGCCAGCAGTGAAAGGACAGGGCACAGGAATAGCAATCAGCCCCAGCATTTT. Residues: CASSERTGHRNSNQPQHF.

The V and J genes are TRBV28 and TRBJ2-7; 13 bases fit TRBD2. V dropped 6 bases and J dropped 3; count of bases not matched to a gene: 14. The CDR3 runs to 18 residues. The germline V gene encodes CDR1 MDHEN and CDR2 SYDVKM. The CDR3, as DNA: TGTGCCAGCAGCTTACTAGGACTAGCGGGAGTCAGGGACTACGAGCAGTACTTC. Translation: CASSLLGLAGVRDYEQYF.

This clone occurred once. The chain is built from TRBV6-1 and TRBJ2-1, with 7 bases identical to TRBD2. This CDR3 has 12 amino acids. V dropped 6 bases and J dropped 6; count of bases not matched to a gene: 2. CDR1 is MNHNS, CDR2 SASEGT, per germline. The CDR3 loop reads CASRGTINEQFF. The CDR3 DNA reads TGTGCCAGCAGAGGGACTATCAATGAGCAGTTCTTC.

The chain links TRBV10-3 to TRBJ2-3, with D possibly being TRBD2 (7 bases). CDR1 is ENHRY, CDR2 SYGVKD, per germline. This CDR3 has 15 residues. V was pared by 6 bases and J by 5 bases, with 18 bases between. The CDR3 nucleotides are TGTGCCATCAGCAAAGGGGGGGGGCGGTTAGATACGCAGTATTTT. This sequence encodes CAISKGGGRLDTQYF.

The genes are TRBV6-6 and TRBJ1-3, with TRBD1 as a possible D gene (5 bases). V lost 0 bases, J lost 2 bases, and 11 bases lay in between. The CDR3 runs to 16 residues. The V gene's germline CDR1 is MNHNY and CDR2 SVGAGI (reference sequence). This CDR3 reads CASSYSRQRAGNTIYF. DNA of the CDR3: TGTGCCAGCAGTTACTCAAGACAGAGGGCTGGAAACACCATATATTTT.

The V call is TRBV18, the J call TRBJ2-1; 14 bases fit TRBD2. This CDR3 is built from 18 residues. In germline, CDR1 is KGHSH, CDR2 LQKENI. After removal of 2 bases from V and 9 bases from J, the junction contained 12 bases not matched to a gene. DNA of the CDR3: TGTGCCAGCTCACCAAGCTATCGACTAGCGGGGGGGGAGGGTGAGCAGTTCTTC. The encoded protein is CASSPSYRLAGGEGEQFF.

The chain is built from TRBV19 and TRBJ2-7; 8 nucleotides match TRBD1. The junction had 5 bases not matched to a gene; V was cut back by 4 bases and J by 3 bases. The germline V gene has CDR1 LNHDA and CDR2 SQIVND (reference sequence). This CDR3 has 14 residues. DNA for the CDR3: TGTGCCAGTAGTAAACAGGGGGGAGGCTACGAGCAGTACTTC. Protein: CASSKQGGGYEQYF.

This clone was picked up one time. The CDR3 protein is CASSPDRGTTETQYF. The CDR3 DNA reads TGTGCCAGTAGTCCCGACAGAGGGACAACCGAGACCCAGTACTTC. J is TRBJ2-5 and V is TRBV19; a possible D gene is TRBD1 (6 bases). The V gene lost 5 bases and the J gene lost 5 bases, with 18 bases spanning the gap. The CDR3 loop spans 15 amino acids. In germline, CDR1 is LNHDA, CDR2 SQIVND (reference sequence). The full variable domain, rest sourced from reference TRBV19 and TRBJ2-5, is DGGITQSPKYLFRKEGQNVTLSCEQNLNHDAMYWYRQDPGQGLRLIYYSQIVNDFQKGDIAEGYSVSREKKESFPLTVTSAQKNPTAFYLCASSPDRGTTETQYFGPGTRLLVL.

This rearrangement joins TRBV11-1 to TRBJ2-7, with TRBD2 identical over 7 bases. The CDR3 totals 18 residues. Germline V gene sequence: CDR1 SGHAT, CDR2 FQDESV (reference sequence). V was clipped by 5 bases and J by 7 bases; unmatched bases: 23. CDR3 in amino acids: CASSQLPTGGSAAGEQYF. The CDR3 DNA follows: TGTGCCAGCAGCCAATTGCCCACCGGCGGGAGTGCCGCGGGGGAGCAGTACTTC.

This CDR3 is CASSYSPDPTNEKLFF. In DNA, the CDR3 is TGTGCCAGCAGTTACTCTCCGGATCCAACTAATGAAAAACTGTTTTTT. V gene TRBV6-5 combines with J gene TRBJ1-4, with no clear D. V was shortened by 0 bases and J by 0 bases, with 8 bases between the two germline ends. Germline lookup yields CDR1 MNHEY and CDR2 SVGAGI. CDR3 length: 16 amino acids.

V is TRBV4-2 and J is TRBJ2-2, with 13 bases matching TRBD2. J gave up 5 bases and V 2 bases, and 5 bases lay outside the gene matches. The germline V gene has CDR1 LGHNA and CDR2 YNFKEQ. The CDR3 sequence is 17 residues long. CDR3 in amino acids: CASSQSPGLAGTGELFF. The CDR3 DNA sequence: TGTGCCAGCAGCCAATCTCCGGGACTAGCGGGAACCGGGGAGCTGTTTTTT.